This T cell receptor (beta chain) is from a study of cytomegalovirus exposure and HLA in healthy donors. Study background: There were around 100 million unique TCR beta sequences, drawn from 180 million or so T cells, in an earlier analysis.

The study ran its PCR with 60 Vbeta and 13 Jbeta primers. Clones were read by immunoSEQ multiplex PCR, and TCRdb kept only the in-frame ones, dropping some. The repertoire holds about 160,000 clones, with 70% to 80% as singletons. With 0 bases clipped from V and 4 bases from J, the junction kept 5 bases outside the gene matches. Germline V CDR1 and CDR2: GTSNPN, SVGIG (reference sequence). The CDR3 sequence is 15 residues long. This clone came up once. The J gene is TRBJ2-7, the V gene TRBV30, with TRBD2 identical over 11 bases. The receptor was isolated from a man aged 25 to 40 in good health and CMV-seronegative. The sample taken for sequencing was PBMCs. The CDR3 protein is CAWSVLPSGGYEQYF. For the CDR3, the DNA is TGTGCCTGGAGTGTACTCCCTAGCGGGGGGTACGAGCAGTACTTC.